This T cell receptor (beta chain) appears in the sequencing data of a study of shared clonotypes between healthy human individuals. Study-wide results and caveats: When compared with the clonotypes that were shared by all four sorted-subset donors, the non-shared clonotypes turned out to have lower generation probabilities. Generally, naive subsets came out with larger estimated richness than memory subsets.

Data came from immunoSEQ multiplex PCR; TCRdb stores just in-frame clones and leaves some out. The sample has 300,000 to 400,000 clones, around 67% seen once. CDR1 is SGHRS and CDR2 is YFSETQ in the germline V gene. The length of the CDR3 is 17 residues. Germline trimming cut 2 bases from V and 0 bases from J; bases unmatched to any gene: 8. Nashville, Tennessee was home to all donors, who were Caucasian adults. Remarks on this clone: Its antigen remains unidentified.

Input material: memory CD4+ T cells sorted from blood. The subset denotes: CD45RA-negative fraction. This clonotype was obtained from a man aged 30-40 years in good health. This chain joins TRBV5-1 and TRBJ2-1; 7 bases align to TRBD2. The CDR3 DNA follows: TGCGCCAGCAGCTTAAACGGACTAGTAGACTCCTACAATGAGCAGTTCTTC. Protein product: CASSLNGLVDSYNEQFF. Variable domain in full (rest from reference TRBV5-1 and TRBJ2-1): KAGVTQTPRYLIKTRGQQVTLSCSPISGHRSVSWYQQTPGQGLQFLFEYFSETQRNKGNFPGRFSGRQFSNSRSEMNVSTLELGDSALYLCASSLNGLVDSYNEQFFGPGTRLTVL.